What follows are 21 T cell receptor beta chains derived from one specimen sequenced in a study of shared clonotypes between healthy human individuals. Only in-frame clones appear in the TCRdb table, and some are missing; sequencing was by immunoSEQ multiplex PCR. The data show about 470,000 clones, with more than 75% seen just once and around 14% held by the top ten. Sequencing was done on a sample of PBMCs. These receptors originate from a woman aged 40 to 55 in good health. Some clones in this sample may be carry-over from other donors' samples.

The rearrangement links TRBV5-1 to TRBJ2-2; D tentatively reads TRBD1 or TRBD2 (5 bases each). The CDR3 has 15 residues. V lost 3 bases to trimming and J lost 7 bases, with 16 bases between them. The germline V gene has CDR1 SGHRS and CDR2 YFSETQ. CDR3 residues: CASSYRGLGVGELFF. CDR3 in DNA: TGCGCCAGCAGCTATCGCGGACTGGGGGTCGGGGAGCTGTTTTTT.

Comment on this clone: Possible read error: a much larger clone is one base away. The J gene is TRBJ1-2, the V gene TRBV30; D might be TRBD1 (5 bases). This CDR3 contains 13 residues. V was shortened by 1 base and J by 5 bases, with 11 bases between the two germline ends. The germline V gene encodes CDR1 GTSNPN and CDR2 SVGIG (reference sequence). The CDR3 is CAWSARGDYGYTF. The CDR3 DNA reads TGTGCCTGGAGTGCGAGGGGCGATTATGGCTACACCTTC.

CDR3 coding DNA: TGCGCCAGCAGCCCGTCGGGCAGGGGCAGTCCGGGGGAGACCCAGTACTTC. Amino acids: CASSPSGRGSPGETQYF. J is TRBJ2-5 and V is TRBV5-1; possible D gene TRBD1, 6 bases. This CDR3 has 17 amino acids. V was trimmed by 4 bases and J by 5 bases, leaving 24 bases between them. From germline, CDR1 is SGHRS and CDR2 YFSETQ.

A few counts support this clone. This chain joins TRBV27 and TRBJ2-2; no firm D call. The CDR3 covers 15 residues. Germline CDR1 MNHEY, CDR2 SMNVEV (reference sequence). V dropped 0 bases and J dropped 6 bases, with 11 bases sitting between them. CDR3 nucleotide sequence: TGTGCCAGCAGTTTATCAGTGCCGGAATCCGGGGAGCTGTTTTTT. This codes for CASSLSVPESGELFF.

This chain uses TRBV5-4 with TRBJ1-1; D is undetermined. V lost 0 bases to trimming and J lost 5 bases, with 14 bases between them. The CDR3 consists of 15 residues. The V gene's germline CDR1 is SGHNT and CDR2 YYREEE (reference sequence). The CDR3 coding sequence is TGTGCCAGCAGCTTGGGGTCCTTCTCGGGGACTGAAGCTTTCTTT. Amino acids: CASSLGSFSGTEAFF.

The V and J genes are TRBV7-3 and TRBJ2-1; D is unclear. This CDR3 comprises 14 residues. The germline CDR1 and CDR2 sequences are SGHTA and FQGTGA. V was clipped by 5 bases and J by 8 bases, with 16 bases between them. The CDR3 loop is CASSPAALTDEQFF. Here the CDR3 DNA reads TGTGCCAGCAGCCCCGCGGCTCTGACGGATGAGCAGTTCTTC.

With regard to this clone: The same CDR3 is also encoded by other DNA sequences in this sample. This chain links TRBV5-4 with TRBJ1-2, with 9 bases aligning to TRBD1. The CDR3 loop spans 14 amino acids. Germline CDR1 SGHNT, CDR2 YYREEE (reference sequence). V lost 4 bases, J lost 3 bases, and 4 bases stayed unmatched. CDR3 sequence reads: CASSLGDRDYGYTF. The CDR3 coding sequence is TGTGCCAGCAGCCTGGGGGACAGGGACTATGGCTACACCTTC. Filled out from reference TRBV5-4 and TRBJ1-2, the complete variable domain reads ETGVTQSPTHLIKTRGQQVTLRCSSQSGHNTVSWYQQALGQGPQFIFQYYREEENGRGNFPPRFSGLQFPNYSSELNVNALELDDSALYLCASSLGDRDYGYTFGSGTRLTVV.

CDR3 bases: TGTGCCAGCAGCTTAGGCAGGGGGCGGTACAATGAGCAGTTCTTC. Protein: CASSLGRGRYNEQFF. The chain recombines TRBV7-2 with TRBJ2-1, with 8 positions matching TRBD1. The germline V gene has CDR1 SGHTA and CDR2 FQGNSA. V lost 1 base, J lost 4 bases, and 3 bases stayed unmatched. There are 15 residues in the CDR3.

This chain links TRBV4-3 with TRBJ2-2; D may be TRBD1 (6 bases). Per germline, CDR1 LGHNA and CDR2 YSLEER. The CDR3 consists of 14 residues. Trimming left V 5 bases short and J 6 bases short, with 13 bases between. The DNA for the CDR3 is TGCGCCAGCAGCATACAGGGTTTTGCCGGGGAGCTGTTTTTT. As protein: CASSIQGFAGELFF.

The chain uses TRBV2 and TRBJ1-2; TRBD1 agrees at 8 bases. Germline CDR1 SNHLY, CDR2 FYNNEI. Trimming removed 10 bases from V and 8 bases from J; junction bases left unmatched: 9. This CDR3 contains 12 residues. The CDR3 coding sequence is TGTGCCATCCCTCGGACAGGGACCGGCTACACCTTC. Its protein product is CAIPRTGTGYTF.

The chain is built from TRBV4-1 and TRBJ2-1; 8 nucleotides line up with TRBD2. The CDR3 loop spans 18 amino acids. Trimming took 0 bases from V and 7 from J; bases not matched to a gene: 14. Germline lookup yields CDR1 MGHRA and CDR2 YSYEKL. The DNA for the CDR3 is TGCGCCAGCAGCCAAGAGGGGGGTAGCGGGACCATATCGAATGAGCAGTTCTTC. It specifies CASSQEGGSGTISNEQFF.

The chain uses TRBV2 and TRBJ1-5, with D tentatively TRBD1 (6 bases). The V end was cut by 4 bases, the J end by 2 bases, with 9 bases between. This CDR3 region has 14 residues. From germline, CDR1 is SNHLY and CDR2 FYNNEI. CDR3 nucleotides: TGTGCCAGCAGTGTTAGGGGGGGCAATCAGCCCCAGCATTTT. This gives the protein CASSVRGGNQPQHF.

V usage is TRBV6-5 and J usage is TRBJ2-1; D might be TRBD2 (5 bases). Trimming took off 5 bases at V and 10 bases at J, with 15 bases between the two ends. Germline V gives CDR1 MNHEY, CDR2 SVGAGI. The CDR3 loop spans 13 amino acids. In nucleotides, the CDR3 is TGTGCCAGCAGTCAGGACCCAGGCGGGGAGCAGTTCTTC. The encoded protein is CASSQDPGGEQFF.

The chain combines TRBV2 with TRBJ1-5; D is perhaps TRBD1 (6 bases). Germline loops: CDR1 SNHLY, CDR2 FYNNEI. V dropped 5 bases and J dropped 7 bases, with 18 bases sitting between them. This CDR3 region has 15 residues. CDR3 DNA: TGTGCCAGCAGTACCCGGACAGCCCGGACGCAGCCCCAGCATTTT. This encodes CASSTRTARTQPQHF. The full variable domain, completed using reference TRBV2 and TRBJ1-5, is EPEVTQTPSHQVTQMGQEVILRCVPISNHLYFYWYRQILGQKVEFLVSFYNNEISEKSEIFDDQFSVERPDGSNFTLKIRSTKLEDSAMYFCASSTRTARTQPQHFGDGTRLSIL.

The V and J genes are TRBV27 and TRBJ1-1, with 8 positions matching TRBD1. The germline gives CDR1 MNHEY, CDR2 SMNVEV (reference sequence). CDR3 length equals 17 residues. V gave up 7 bases and J gave up 2 bases; unmatched junction bases: 15. CDR3 coding DNA: TGTGCCAGCACCCCCAACCGGGCAGGGGGCTTTAACACTGAAGCTTTCTTT. Amino acids: CASTPNRAGGFNTEAFF.

This clone was detected a few times. The chain links TRBV14 to TRBJ1-1; D unresolved. V was trimmed by 0 bases and J by 10 bases, leaving 9 bases between them. From germline, CDR1 is SGHDN and CDR2 FVKESK. The CDR3 runs to 12 residues. CDR3 residues: CASSQDLSVAFF. CDR3 nucleotides: TGTGCCAGCAGCCAAGATCTTTCGGTAGCTTTCTTT.

This chain connects TRBV28 to TRBJ1-4; D uncertain. Trimming shortened V by 7 bases and J by 0 bases, and 9 bases separated the two germline ends. CDR3 length: 14 residues. CDR1 and CDR2 (germline): MDHEN, SYDVKM. The CDR3 loop reads CASNRGATNEKLFF. Written as DNA, the CDR3 is TGTGCCAGCAACCGGGGAGCAACTAATGAAAAACTGTTTTTT.

This clone was seen more than once but under ten times. The V call is TRBV7-2, the J call TRBJ1-1, with no clear D. The CDR3 spans 13 residues. Germline lookup yields CDR1 SGHTA and CDR2 FQGNSA. With 2 bases removed from V and 2 bases from J, the gap between germline ends came to 6 bases. In DNA form, the CDR3 reads TGTGCCAGCAGCTTATATCAAAACACTGAAGCTTTCTTT. Its translation is CASSLYQNTEAFF. Full variable domain (outside the CDR3, taken from reference TRBV7-2 and TRBJ1-1): GAGVSQSPSNKVTEKGKDVELRCDPISGHTALYWYRQSLGQGLEFLIYFQGNSAPDKSGLPSDRFSAERTGGSVSTLTIQRTQQEDSAVYLCASSLYQNTEAFFGQGTRLTVV.

This chain uses TRBV19 with TRBJ2-7; D is uncertain. V lost 1 base and J 2 bases, leaving 12 bases between the germline ends. From germline, CDR1 is LNHDA and CDR2 SQIVND (reference sequence). The CDR3 is made up of 15 amino acids. The CDR3 region is CASSIGSDSTYEQYF. In nucleotides, the CDR3 is TGTGCCAGTAGTATAGGAAGCGACTCCACCTACGAGCAGTACTTC.

The rearrangement joins TRBV7-3 to TRBJ1-1, with D possibly TRBD1 on 6 matching bases. Germline V CDR1 and CDR2: SGHTA, FQGTGA. The CDR3 covers 14 residues. Trimming pared 5 bases from V and 0 bases from J, leaving 10 bases between. The CDR3 is CASSTGQMNTEAFF. As DNA, the CDR3 is TGTGCCAGCAGCACAGGACAGATGAACACTGAAGCTTTCTTT.

This clone has more than one count but fewer than ten. The chain uses TRBV10-3 and TRBJ2-5; TRBD1 agrees at 7 bases. CDR1 and CDR2 (germline): ENHRY, SYGVKD. Trimming at V came to 4 bases and at J to 5 bases, leaving 16 bases not matched to a gene. The CDR3 is made up of 17 amino acids. The CDR3 DNA reads as TGTGCCATCAGTGTCACCCTCGGACGTACAGGGGAGGAGACCCAGTACTTC. Protein product: CAISVTLGRTGEETQYF.